The 5 T cell receptor beta chains reported below all come from one sample, sequenced in a study of CXCR3-negative and CXCR3-positive naive CD8 T cells. Libraries were UMI-labeled 5' RACE TRB cDNA. Following a re-call of the 5' RACE reads, TCRdb has one entry per CDR3 protein and lacks DNA. The listing records approximately 41,000 distinct CDR3 sequences. Specimen: memory CD8+ T cells from blood. Receptors originate from a human donor in good health. Some clones in this sample may be carry-over from other donors' samples.

The chain recombines TRBV29-1 with TRBJ2-1; the TRBD1 assignment by TCRdb is unverifiable without DNA. This CDR3 has 13 amino acids. Germline V CDR1 and CDR2: SQVTM, ANQGSEA. The CDR3 here is CSVEPGSYNEQFF.

This sequence joins TRBV12-3 or TRBV12-4 and TRBJ1-1. The length of the CDR3 is 11 residues. The CDR3 spells CASSFDTEAFF.

Here the CDR3 reads CASSLAGYRETQYF. The rearrangement links TRBV5-6 to TRBJ2-5. The CDR3 contains 14 residues. CDR1 and CDR2 from the germline V gene are SGHDT and YYEEEE.

V usage is TRBV15 and J usage is TRBJ2-3; there is no DNA to check the TCRdb D call of TRBD2. CDR3 size: 15 residues. Germline-derived CDR1 and CDR2 are LNHNV and YYDKDF (reference sequence). The CDR3 here is CATSRVLGGTDTQYF.

The rearrangement links TRBV7-6 to TRBJ1-2. CDR1 is SGHVS, CDR2 FNYEAQ, per germline. The CDR3 length is 15 residues. This chain's CDR3 is CASSLGGGSNYGYTF.